The rows below give T cell receptor beta chains drawn from one sample of a study of shared clonotypes between healthy human individuals. The table came from immunoSEQ multiplex PCR; TCRdb's copy has only in-frame clones and leaves some out. The sample lists 450,000 to 600,000 clones; 79% were seen once. Material: PBMCs. Every receptor here comes from a woman aged 40 to 50 in good health. Some clones in this sample may be carry-over from other donors' samples. Both conserved end residues are part of each CDR3. The order of the fields is J gene, CDR3 length, V gene, clone size, D gene, CDR3 protein, CDR3 DNA. D genes are given only for firm matches. Clone size is given for some rows only: seen once, a few or many times, or a class if the clone is expanded.

TRBJ2-7	14	TRBV4-1	-	-	CASSQVGGVGEQYF	TGCGCCAGCAGCCAAGTAGGGGGGGTAGGGGAGCAGTACTTC
TRBJ1-1	12	TRBV7-9	-	-	CASSLGERVAFF	TGTGCCAGCAGCTTAGGGGAACGGGTTGCTTTCTTT
TRBJ1-2	16	TRBV4-1	once	-	CASSQEGVGDHYGYTF	TGCGCCAGCAGCCAAGAAGGGGTGGGGGATCACTATGGCTACACCTTC
TRBJ1-4	15	TRBV9	-	TRBD1	CASSPRTGGEEKLFF	TGTGCCAGCAGCCCTAGGACAGGGGGCGAAGAAAAACTGTTTTTT
TRBJ2-7	14	TRBV5-1	-	-	CASSLDPDFYEQYF	TGTGCCAGCAGCTTGGATCCGGACTTCTACGAGCAGTACTTC
TRBJ2-1	16	TRBV5-1	once	TRBD2	CASSLVGVAGVNEQFF	TGCGCCAGCAGCTTGGTTGGGGTAGCGGGAGTGAATGAGCAGTTCTTC
TRBJ2-2	15	TRBV18	few	-	CASSRSLANTGELFF	TGTGCCAGCTCACGGTCTCTCGCGAACACCGGGGAGCTGTTTTTT
TRBJ2-7	14	TRBV11-1	-	-	CASSLTTGSYEQYF	TGTGCCAGCAGCTTGACTACAGGGTCCTACGAGCAGTACTTC
TRBJ2-7	14	TRBV11-2	-	-	CASSKYADSYEQYF	TGTGCCAGCAGCAAATATGCGGATTCCTACGAGCAGTACTTC
TRBJ1-3	16	TRBV19	-	-	CASQGPGSSSGNTIYF	TGTGCCAGTCAGGGTCCAGGGAGCTCCTCTGGAAACACCATATATTTT
TRBJ2-7	17	TRBV5-1	-	TRBD2	CASSGWSSGRVGSEQYF	TGCGCCAGCAGCGGGTGGTCTAGCGGGAGAGTCGGGTCCGAGCAGTACTTC
TRBJ2-7	14	TRBV6-1	once	TRBD2	CASSGERDSYEQYF	TGTGCCAGCAGTGGGGAGCGGGACTCCTACGAGCAGTACTTC
TRBJ1-2	16	TRBV14	-	-	CASSQAGLQGMYGYTF	TGTGCCAGCAGCCAAGCCGGTCTTCAGGGCATGTATGGCTACACCTTC
TRBJ2-7	16	TRBV11-2	-	-	CASSLAVGLTSYEQYF	TGTGCCAGCAGCTTAGCGGTGGGACTGACATCCTACGAGCAGTACTTC
TRBJ2-7	14	TRBV30	-	-	CAWSVGQDPYEQYF	TGTGCCTGGAGTGTAGGGCAGGATCCCTACGAGCAGTACTTC
TRBJ2-1	16	TRBV9	-	-	CASSFSGLAVYNEQFF	TGTGCCAGCAGCTTCAGTGGGCTAGCAGTCTACAATGAGCAGTTCTTC
TRBJ2-7	18	TRBV7-2	-	TRBD2	CASSQPRGTSGTSYEQYF	TGTGCCAGCAGCCAGCCACGGGGAACTAGCGGGACCTCCTACGAGCAGTACTTC
TRBJ2-1	18	TRBV9	once	TRBD2	CASSPLGDATSGRDEQFF	TGTGCCAGCAGCCCCCTGGGAGACGCGACTAGCGGGAGAGATGAGCAGTTCTTC
TRBJ2-7	14	TRBV19	-	TRBD1	CASSPGTGLYEQYF	TGTGCCAGTAGCCCCGGGACAGGTCTGTACGAGCAGTACTTC
TRBJ1-2	19	TRBV6-1	-	-	CASSEAVGWRTALNYGYTF	TGTGCCAGCAGTGAAGCGGTTGGTTGGCGGACAGCTTTGAACTATGGCTACACCTTC
TRBJ1-1	14	TRBV9	many	TRBD1	CASSVQGANTEAFF	TGTGCCAGCAGCGTACAGGGGGCAAACACTGAAGCTTTCTTT
TRBJ2-2	15	TRBV7-6	-	-	CASSLGGANTGELFF	TGTGCCAGCAGCTTAGGCGGGGCGAACACCGGGGAGCTGTTTTTT
TRBJ2-7	16	TRBV28	-	TRBD1	CASSSRVHRGFGEQYF	TGTGCCAGCAGTTCGCGGGTTCACAGGGGCTTCGGTGAGCAGTACTTC
TRBJ2-1	15	TRBV29-1	-	TRBD2	CSVEGTSGIYNEQFF	TGCAGCGTTGAAGGGACTAGCGGGATTTACAATGAGCAGTTCTTC
TRBJ1-5	14	TRBV28	-	-	CASTQSGYGQPQHF	TGTGCCAGCACCCAGTCGGGATACGGTCAGCCCCAGCATTTT